The next 14 T cell receptor beta chains were all read from a single sample in a study of beta chain features in type 1 diabetes. Expressed TCRB transcripts were sequenced because the isolated RNA had all been reverse transcribed beforehand. Using immunoSEQ multiplex PCR, the repertoire was profiled, and TCRdb retains in-frame clones only, with some absent. Among a few hundred thousand clones, 25% to 30% were seen once, and the ten largest hold around 4%. Sequencing was performed on central memory CD4+ T cells from blood. Receptor source: a man in his thirties or forties in good health.

This clone was detected only a few times. This same CDR3 is encoded by further DNA sequences in the sample. CDR3 residues: CASSLKGSGANVLTF. The CDR3 DNA reads TGTGCCAGCAGTTTGAAAGGCTCTGGGGCCAACGTCCTGACTTTC. This chain connects TRBV27 to TRBJ2-6; no clear D. V was shortened by 3 bases and J by 0 bases, with 6 bases between the two germline ends. Germline CDR1 MNHEY, CDR2 SMNVEV (reference sequence). The CDR3 length is 15 residues.

This clone showed up just a few times. The chain carries TRBV7-2 and TRBJ1-5; 7 bases map to TRBD1. From germline, CDR1 is SGHTA and CDR2 FQGNSA. J was trimmed by 3 bases and V by 2 bases; bases with no gene match: 7. CDR3 size: 16 residues. The CDR3 region is CASSLTGTASNQPQHF. For the CDR3, the DNA is TGTGCCAGCAGCTTAACCGGGACAGCCTCCAATCAGCCCCAGCATTTT.

The V and J genes are TRBV11-2 and TRBJ2-5; D gene unclear. The germline V and J ends were trimmed by 5 bases and 12 bases, with 10 bases remaining between them. This CDR3 has 10 amino acids. Per germline, CDR1 SGHAT and CDR2 FQNNGV. The CDR3 sequence is CASSPIRKYF. Here the CDR3 DNA reads TGTGCCAGCAGCCCGATACGGAAGTACTTC. Full variable domain (missing parts from reference TRBV11-2 and TRBJ2-5): EAGVAQSPRYKIIEKRQSVAFWCNPISGHATLYWYQQILGQGPKLLIQFQNNGVVDDSQLPKDRFSAERLKGVDSTLKIQPAKLEDSAVYLCASSPIRKYFGPGTRLLVL.

The genes are TRBV11-2 and TRBJ1-5, with TRBD1 as a possible D gene (6 bases). V was clipped by 5 bases and J by 5 bases, with 13 bases between them. The germline gives CDR1 SGHAT, CDR2 FQNNGV. This CDR3 is built from 14 residues. CDR3 nucleotide sequence: TGTGCCAGCAGCCTAATGGGGGGCGATCAGCCCCAGCATTTT. It translates to CASSLMGGDQPQHF.

CDR3 region: CSVTGQQTTYEQYF. The CDR3, as DNA: TGCAGCGTCACCGGACAGCAAACCACCTACGAGCAGTACTTC. This chain links TRBV29-1 with TRBJ2-7, with D maybe TRBD1 (6 bases). This CDR3 spans 14 amino acids. Trimming stripped 6 bases from V and 2 bases from J, with 17 bases between. In germline, CDR1 is SQVTM, CDR2 ANQGSEA.

The chain joins TRBV29-1 to TRBJ1-3; D gene unclear. The CDR3 has 14 residues. The ends were cut back, 4 bases at V and 4 bases at J, with 14 bases in the middle. Germline V lookup: CDR1 SQVTM, CDR2 ANQGSEA. The CDR3 loop is CSVVSPRAGNTIYF. The CDR3 bases are TGCAGCGTTGTAAGTCCCCGAGCGGGAAACACCATATATTTT.

This sequence joins TRBV7-2 and TRBJ1-5; D may be TRBD1 (6 bases). Per the germline V gene, CDR1 is SGHTA and CDR2 is FQGNSA. The CDR3 extends over 13 amino acids. Trimming shortened V by 4 bases and J by 7 bases, and 11 bases separated the two germline ends. Here the CDR3 reads CASSSQGKQPQHF. The CDR3 DNA sequence: TGTGCCAGCAGCTCACAGGGTAAACAGCCCCAGCATTTT.

This clone came up a few times. The V gene is TRBV4-1, the J gene TRBJ2-3; TRBD2 matches 11 bases. The CDR3 runs to 18 residues. Germline-derived CDR1 and CDR2 are MGHRA and YSYEKL. V trimming: 3 bases; J trimming: 6 bases; junction bases outside the gene matches: 14. CDR3 nucleotide sequence: TGCGCCAGCAGCCACCTGATCAGACTAGCGGGGCAGAGCGATACGCAGTATTTT. It codes for CASSHLIRLAGQSDTQYF.

In regard to this clone: Distinct nucleotide sequences in the sample also encode this CDR3. V and J are TRBV7-6 and TRBJ2-1; unclear D gene. The CDR3 is 13 residues long. Germline-derived CDR1 and CDR2 are SGHVS and FNYEAQ. V shed 5 bases and J shed 5 bases, with 10 bases lying between them. The CDR3: CASSLGRNNEQFF. In DNA, the CDR3 is TGTGCCAGCAGCCTCGGACGGAACAATGAGCAGTTCTTC.

V usage is TRBV19 and J usage is TRBJ1-2, with TRBD1 matching over 10 bases. V lost 5 bases, J lost 9 bases, and 3 bases stayed unmatched. The CDR3 contains 12 residues. Germline loops: CDR1 LNHDA, CDR2 SQIVND (reference sequence). CDR3: CASSPGQGSYTF. In nucleotides, the CDR3 is TGTGCCAGTAGTCCGGGACAGGGGAGCTACACCTTC.

This rearrangement joins TRBV6-5 to TRBJ1-5; D might be TRBD1 (5 bases). Per germline, CDR1 MNHEY and CDR2 SVGAGI. The CDR3 loop spans 13 amino acids. Trimming cost V 6 bases and J 3 bases, with 9 bases left between them. The CDR3 DNA reads as TGTGCCAGCAGGCCGACAGACAATCAGCCCCAGCATTTT. Translation gives CASRPTDNQPQHF.

This clone was observed a handful of times. This chain links TRBV7-2 with TRBJ2-1; TRBD1 matches 7 bases. This CDR3 region has 14 residues. Germline assignment: CDR1 SGHTA and CDR2 FQGNSA. The V segment lost 6 bases and the J segment 4 bases; nucleotides outside the gene matches: 6. In DNA, the CDR3 is TGTGCCAGCAGACCGGGACAGATGTACAATGAGCAGTTCTTC. Its protein is CASRPGQMYNEQFF.

The J gene is TRBJ1-5, the V gene TRBV30; D ambiguous. The CDR3 runs 16 residues. V was clipped by 0 bases and J by 4 bases, with 16 bases between them. Germline V lookup: CDR1 GTSNPN, CDR2 SVGIG (reference sequence). In DNA form, the CDR3 reads TGTGCCTGGAGTGTAGACGGATACAAGCAGAATCAGCCCCAGCATTTT. This encodes CAWSVDGYKQNQPQHF.

There are a few counts of this clone. Written as DNA, the CDR3 is TGCAGCGTTGAAGAAATCGGGGGGCGAGCCAACGTCCTGACTTTC. Translation: CSVEEIGGRANVLTF. This chain joins TRBV29-1 and TRBJ2-6, with D perhaps matching TRBD2 (7 bases). The CDR3 consists of 15 residues. The germline CDR1 and CDR2 sequences are SQVTM and ANQGSEA. Trimming removed 0 bases from V and 7 bases from J, with 13 bases in between. The full variable domain, completed using reference TRBV29-1 and TRBJ2-6, is SAVISQKPSRDICQRGTSLTIQCQVDSQVTMMFWYRQQPGQSLTLIATANQGSEATYESGFVIDKFPISRPNLTFSTLTVSNMSPEDSSIYLCSVEEIGGRANVLTFGAGSRLTVL.